Here is one TCR beta chain with its context. No cognate antigen has been identified for it. A single base separates this from a much larger clone, so it may be a read error. The CDR3 goes from the cysteine to the phenylalanine over 18 residues. Of all the DNA, just the CDR3 is kept, 54 bases in frame from base 1. CDR1 SEHNR and CDR2 FQNEAQ are derived from the germline V gene (reference sequence). V is clipped by 5 bases and J by 8 bases, and the sequence between their germline boundaries is 25 bases long. The donors were some 36 Caucasian individuals from Russia, aged roughly 6 to 100 years, who were systemically healthy. Around 10 milliliters of peripheral blood were collected from each donor into EDTA-treated Vacutainer tubes. Ficoll-Paque density-gradient centrifugation was used to isolate PBMCs, with at least 6 million per sample. Trizol reagent was used to extract total RNA from the PBMCs, yielding at least 5.5 micrograms per sample. The percentages of naive CD45RAhigh/CD27high T cells were determined by flow cytometry on a PBMC aliquot from every donor.

To prepare the library, 5' RACE was applied. The sequencer was an Illumina HiSeq 2500. A second PCR of roughly 6 to 12 cycles was performed with a sample-barcoded 5' primer and a J-beta primer mix. Each TCR beta cDNA molecule received a unique molecular identifier from a template-switch 5' adaptor carrying 12 random nucleotides. At least 2.5 million CDR3-containing paired-end reads were obtained from each sample. First-strand cDNA synthesis was performed from all RNA using the Mint cDNA synthesis kit, with priming by a TRBC-specific oligonucleotide. Following uracil-DNA glycosylase treatment, all cDNA underwent a first 18-cycle PCR with the universal primers M1SS and BC2_uni_R. On the authors' methods: Each sample was normalized by randomly selecting 1 million high-quality reads, each carrying a distinct molecular identifier. Instead of being binned into consensus sequences, reads that shared molecular identifiers were thrown out. CDR3 identification, clonotype clustering and error correction used MiTCR with a Q25 quality threshold and the strictest error-elimination algorithm. A nonparametric unseen species model using Euler transformation provided a lower-bound estimate of total TCR beta diversity. Clones were called with MiXCR by TCRdb after fastp trimmed the public reads at Q25, and only in-frame beta chains were retained. One record per CDR3 amino acid sequence lists the most common genes and DNA. In this record, the V and J calls reflect TCRdb's handling and not the investigators' own analysis. This sample comprises about 1.8 million distinct CDR3 sequences, roughly 50% of them detected only once. The top ten clonotypes cover 2% to 2.5% of the sample.

This sample stems from a study of blood T cells in healthy people across ages (dated by TCRdb to 2014 to 2015). Study-wide context: In model experiments, template switching captured roughly one uniquely barcoded TCR beta cDNA molecule for every two T cells. Age-related changes in TCR beta repertoire diversity were measured in the study by deep sequencing normalized with unique cDNA molecular identifiers. The donors were split into four age groups: young (average 16 years), middle-aged (around 37), aged (62) and long-lived (roughly 80). To avoid experimental bias, donors of different ages were spread randomly across the sequencing lanes. The study analyzed two additional independent replicas of 1 million unique cDNA reads from the same blood draw for two donors, one aged 18 to 29 and one aged 80 or older. The paper as a whole reports these results and caveats: The CMV infection status of donors was not known, potentially confounding age-related changes in expanded clonotypes. As age increased, observed TCR beta diversity per million T cells dropped in a roughly linear way, and a significant reduction was already evident by age 40. Total diversity estimates from one million sequenced T cells were considered lower bounds and underestimates. The percentage of naive T cells measured by flow cytometry correlated strongly with observed TCR beta diversity. Bulk unsorted PBMC profiling prevented conclusive comparison of naive and antigen-experienced compartments. Compared with the aged group, more naive CD4+ T cells, fewer expanded clones and increased TCR diversity were shown by the long-lived group, suggesting age selection.

The sequenced sample was blood. The V and J segments used are TRBV7-9 and TRBJ1-6; perhaps TRBD1 is the D gene, with 5 bases matching. The sequence was obtained from a woman aged 40 to 50 in good health. The CDR3 corresponds to CASSQPTVGVGPHSPLHF. At the DNA level, the sequence is TGTGCCAGCAGCCAACCGACAGTCGGGGTTGGTCCCCATTCACCCCTCCACTTT.